This T cell receptor beta chain appears in the sequencing data of a study of vaccination and CD4 T cells after COVID-19. Study-wide context: Overlapping SARS-CoV-2, HCoV-NL63, HCoV-OC43 and HCoV-229E spike peptides were used to stimulate cells.

Specified treatment: approximately 10-day PBMC culture with coronavirus spike peptide pools or control peptides (ViraFEST assay). Following expansion of antigen-specific T cells with peptide pools, ViraFEST then sequenced TCRs. Positive PCR results dated from March to December 2020, before the US Alpha, Beta and Delta variants. The Oncomine TCR Beta short-read assay was applied to DNA of cultured CD4+ T cells. TCRdb passed the PCR reads through MiXCR, listing each CDR3 protein once. This sample has just under 20,000 distinct CDR3 sequences, with more than 20% found just once. The sample holds a few counts of this clonotype. Antigen specificity is unknown. General study points: Convalescent patients saw a median roughly 90% of their reactive clones show up only after vaccination.

In germline, CDR1 is SGHDN, CDR2 FVKESK. Unmatched junction bases numbered 7, after V lost 6 bases and J lost 1 base. This CDR3 contains 15 residues. The rearrangement joins TRBV14 to TRBJ2-5, with TRBD1 matching 8 bases. The TCR comes from a human donor with COVID-19. The specimen was cultured CD4+ T cells from blood. Here the CDR3 reads CASSHGQGGQETQYF. The CDR3, as DNA: TGTGCCAGCAGTCACGGACAGGGAGGCCAAGAGACCCAGTACTTC.